A single T cell receptor (beta chain) is shown here with its context. Sequencing was performed with immunoSEQ multiplex PCR; in TCRdb, only in-frame clones are kept and a portion is missing. The sample has some 180,000 clones, under 85% seen once. The sample originates from a study of blood T cell repertoires in COVID-19. Study at large: From the United States, Italy and Spain came samples of acute and convalescent COVID-19.

CDR3 length equals 14 residues. V trimming: 2 bases; J trimming: 5 bases; junction bases outside the gene matches: 4. CDR1 SGHRS and CDR2 YFSETQ come from the germline V gene. Sequenced input: peripheral blood. The chain combines TRBV5-1 with TRBJ2-5; 9 nucleotides match TRBD2. The TCR comes from a human donor in a cohort sampled during active COVID-19. The CDR3 loop is CASSFLAGRETQYF. In DNA, the CDR3 is TGCGCCAGCAGCTTCCTAGCGGGGAGGGAGACCCAGTACTTC.